Sequencing of this TCR beta chain was carried out in a study of cytomegalovirus exposure and HLA in healthy donors. Study-level background: Unique TCRs numbering approximately 80 million, obtained from HLA-typed donors, made up an early data release. Within the Caucasian-associated ancestry cluster were more than 75% of the approximately 400 genotyped donors.

This clone was counted a few times. The target antigen is unknown. Whole-study results and caveats: A missense DCLRE1C variant was associated with V- and J-gene trimming of TCR beta chains in a later analysis, and an independent cohort replicated the association. 150 or so TCR beta chains were listed as cytomegalovirus-associated.

The PCR had 60 Vbeta and 13 Jbeta primers. Assay used: immunoSEQ multiplex PCR; TCRdb lists only in-frame clones, some missing. This sample has about 190,000 clones, with approximately 70% found just once. The CDR3 loop spans 15 amino acids. From germline, CDR1 is MDHEN and CDR2 SYDVKM. Trimming took off 9 bases at V and 3 bases at J, with 17 bases between the two ends. The receptor comes from a woman aged 25 to 39 in good health and CMV-seropositive. The J gene is TRBJ2-2, the V gene TRBV28; D is possibly TRBD2 (7 bases). The sequenced sample was PBMCs. The CDR3 reads CARTTKGGDTGELFF. CDR3 in DNA: TGTGCCAGGACTACAAAAGGGGGGGACACCGGGGAGCTGTTTTTT. The entire variable domain, with the rest obtained from reference TRBV28 and TRBJ2-2, is as follows: DVKVTQSSRYLVKRTGEKVFLECVQDMDHENMFWYRQDPGLGLRLIYFSYDVKMKEKGDIPEGYSVSREKKERFSLILESASTNQTSMYLCARTTKGGDTGELFFGEGSRLTVL.